This TCR beta chain was sequenced in a study of cytomegalovirus exposure and HLA in healthy donors. The PCR was carried out with 60 Vbeta primers and 13 Jbeta primers. Only in-frame clones appear in the TCRdb table, and some are missing; sequencing was by immunoSEQ multiplex PCR. Of some 120,000 clones listed, 75% to 85% are singletons. The germline CDR1 and CDR2 sequences are SEHNR and FQNEAQ (reference sequence). Trimming shortened V by 4 bases and J by 0 bases, and 13 bases separated the two germline ends. This CDR3 comprises 16 residues. The origin of this receptor is a man in his forties in good health and CMV-seronegative. The chain combines TRBV7-9 with TRBJ1-3; D unresolved. Sample: PBMCs. This CDR3 reads CASSWSPNPSGNTIYF. The CDR3 DNA sequence: TGTGCCAGCAGCTGGTCCCCTAACCCCTCTGGAAACACCATATATTTT.